Following are 21 T cell receptor beta chains from one sample sequenced in a study of beta chain features in type 1 diabetes. What was sequenced were expressed TCRB transcripts, since all of the isolated RNA had been reverse transcribed. The table came from immunoSEQ multiplex PCR; TCRdb's copy has only in-frame clones and leaves some out. The sample yields about 48,000 clones, less than 55% seen once. These TCRs are of unknown antigen specificity. Study findings and constraints: Moderate yet significant TCRB CDR3 shortening was seen in Type 1 diabetes patients in all four CD4+ subsets.

The sample comprised Tregs from blood. The receptors stem from a man younger than 45 with type 1 diabetes.

The chain links TRBV5-5 to TRBJ1-5, with D tentatively TRBD1 (5 bases). This CDR3 contains 15 residues. Germline V CDR1 and CDR2: SGHKS, YYEKEE (reference sequence). V lost 0 bases and J 2 bases, leaving 9 bases between the germline ends. CDR3 bases: TGTGCCAGCAGCTTGGGCAGGGCGGGCAATCAGCCCCAGCATTTT. Protein sequence: CASSLGRAGNQPQHF.

The chain links TRBV6-5 to TRBJ2-7; D is uncertain. This CDR3 is built from 13 residues. V gave up 5 bases and J gave up 2 bases, with 10 bases separating them. Germline V gene lookup returns CDR1 MNHEY and CDR2 SVGAGI. The CDR3 sequence is CASSQARTYEQYF. The CDR3 DNA follows: TGTGCCAGCAGTCAAGCGAGGACCTACGAGCAGTACTTC.

The count of this clone is one. The chain is built from TRBV6-1 and TRBJ1-5; the match to TRBD1 covers 9 bases. Germline CDR1 MNHNS, CDR2 SASEGT. Trimming removed 4 bases from V and 2 bases from J; junction bases left unmatched: 12. This CDR3 spans 18 amino acids. The DNA for the CDR3 is TGTGCCAGCAGTGGAGAAGACTTTCGGGACAGGGGCAATCAGCCCCAGCATTTT. Its translation: CASSGEDFRDRGNQPQHF.

The rearrangement uses TRBV28 and TRBJ2-3; 13 bases agree with TRBD2. The CDR3 consists of 17 residues. Germline V gives CDR1 MDHEN, CDR2 SYDVKM. The trim removed 5 bases at V and 5 bases at J, leaving 10 bases unmatched. CDR3 sequence (DNA): TGTGCCAGCAGTACCAGCGGACTAGCGGGAGATGAAGATACGCAGTATTTT. Residues: CASSTSGLAGDEDTQYF.

This clone turned up a few times. The J gene is TRBJ2-6, the V gene TRBV4-3; TRBD1 might be the D (5 bases). The germline V gene encodes CDR1 LGHNA and CDR2 YSLEER. This CDR3 has 18 amino acids. V was pared by 0 bases and J by 0 bases, with 12 bases between. The CDR3, as DNA: TGCGCCAGCAGCCAAGACAGCTTTGGGGCCTCTGGGGCCAACGTCCTGACTTTC. It codes for CASSQDSFGASGANVLTF.

The chain carries TRBV6-5 and TRBJ1-5; 7 nucleotides align to TRBD1. Germline CDR1 is MNHEY and CDR2 is SVGAGI. The CDR3 has 15 amino acids. Trimming removed 2 bases from V and 6 bases from J; junction bases left unmatched: 7. The CDR3: CASSYRGTVGQPQHF. CDR3 nucleotide sequence: TGTGCCAGCAGTTACCGAGGGACAGTTGGTCAGCCCCAGCATTTT.

The gene calls are TRBV7-8 and TRBJ2-7; 9 bases agree with TRBD1. With V trimmed by 1 base and J by 2 bases, 3 bases remained unmatched. Germline V gene lookup returns CDR1 SGHVS and CDR2 FQNEAQ. The CDR3 has 15 residues. DNA of the CDR3: TGTGCCAGCAGCTTAGGGGGACAGGGTACCTACGAGCAGTACTTC. Translation: CASSLGGQGTYEQYF.

There are a few counts of this clone. The rearrangement joins TRBV19 to TRBJ2-2; TRBD1 agrees at 8 bases. After removal of 5 bases from V and 1 base from J, the junction contained 0 bases not matched to a gene. Germline-derived CDR1 and CDR2 are LNHDA and SQIVND (reference sequence). The CDR3 is 14 amino acids. In DNA form, the CDR3 reads TGTGCCAGTAGTGACAGGGGGAACACCGGGGAGCTGTTTTTT. The encoded protein is CASSDRGNTGELFF.

The rearrangement links TRBV5-1 to TRBJ2-1, with 7 bases aligning to TRBD1. V was clipped by 4 bases and J by 9 bases; unmatched bases: 13. This CDR3 region has 15 residues. The germline CDR1 and CDR2 sequences are SGHRS and YFSETQ. The CDR3 sequence: CASSEGQSVMGEQFF. DNA for the CDR3: TGCGCCAGCAGCGAGGGACAGTCCGTAATGGGTGAGCAGTTCTTC.

The count of this clone is one. The genes are TRBV9 and TRBJ2-5; D gene unclear. CDR3 length: 15 residues. Germline CDR1 reads SGDLS; CDR2 reads YYNGEE. The V end was cut by 0 bases, the J end by 2 bases, with 11 bases between. CDR3 in DNA: TGTGCCAGCAGCGTAGGTAAAGAACAACAAGAGACCCAGTACTTC. It is translated as CASSVGKEQQETQYF.

V and J are TRBV2 and TRBJ1-2, with 11 bases identical to TRBD1. The V and J ends lost 4 bases and 1 base, in that order; junction bases with no gene match: 14. CDR1 and CDR2 from the germline V gene are SNHLY and FYNNEI. The CDR3 runs to 19 residues. The CDR3 is CASSVLSRDRGENNYGYTF. Written as DNA, the CDR3 is TGTGCCAGCAGTGTACTAAGCCGGGACAGGGGGGAAAATAACTATGGCTACACCTTC.

The chain combines TRBV4-3 with TRBJ2-3, with 13 bases aligning to TRBD2. The V and J ends lost 4 bases and 1 base, in that order; junction bases with no gene match: 5. This CDR3 has 17 residues. CDR1 is LGHNA and CDR2 is YSLEER in the germline V gene. CDR3 protein: CASSPGTSGMGTDTQYF. DNA of the CDR3: TGCGCCAGCAGCCCCGGGACTAGCGGGATGGGCACAGATACGCAGTATTTT.

This chain connects TRBV5-5 to TRBJ2-7, with 9 nucleotides matching TRBD1. The CDR3 is 14 amino acids. V gave up 4 bases and J gave up 4 bases; unmatched junction bases: 6. Germline CDR1 reads SGHKS; CDR2 reads YYEKEE (reference sequence). CDR3 bases: TGTGCCAGCAGCCAACGGGACAGGGAGTACGAGCAGTACTTC. Translation gives CASSQRDREYEQYF.

The CDR3 DNA reads TGCGCCAGCAGCGGGACTAGCGGTAACAATGAGCAGTTCTTC. It specifies CASSGTSGNNEQFF. J is TRBJ2-1 and V is TRBV5-1; 11 nucleotides match TRBD2. Germline V gives CDR1 SGHRS, CDR2 YFSETQ. Trimming took 4 bases from V and 5 from J; bases not matched to a gene: 2. The length of the CDR3 is 14 residues.

The V gene is TRBV6-6, the J gene TRBJ2-5; D unresolved. This CDR3 is built from 13 residues. CDR1 is MNHNY, CDR2 SVGAGI, per germline (reference sequence). V lost 5 bases and J lost 2, with 9 bases in between. CDR3 in DNA: TGTGCCAGCAGTAGAGGAGTTCAAGAGACCCAGTACTTC. Protein sequence: CASSRGVQETQYF.

The chain joins TRBV7-3 to TRBJ1-2; perhaps TRBD1 as D (5 bases). Germline values: CDR1 SGHTA, CDR2 FQGTGA. The ends were cut back, 5 bases at V and 2 bases at J, with 9 bases in the middle. CDR3 size: 13 residues. The CDR3 DNA follows: TGTGCCAGCAGCCAGGCAGGGAACTATGGCTACACCTTC. This sequence encodes CASSQAGNYGYTF.

This clone occurred a few times. V usage is TRBV30 and J usage is TRBJ1-1; 7 nucleotides agree with TRBD1. J gave up 1 base and V 0 bases, and 2 bases lay outside the gene matches. CDR1 is GTSNPN, CDR2 SVGIG, per germline (reference sequence). The CDR3 sequence is 14 residues long. The CDR3 loop reads CAWSVPGGNTEAFF. DNA of the CDR3: TGTGCCTGGAGTGTACCAGGGGGGAACACTGAAGCTTTCTTT. The variable domain in full, completed from reference TRBV30 and TRBJ1-1, reads SQTIHQWPATLVQPVGSPLSLECTVEGTSNPNLYWYRQAAGRGLQLLFYSVGIGQISSEVPQNLSASRPQDRQFILSSKKLLLSDSGFYLCAWSVPGGNTEAFFGQGTRLTVV.

V and J are TRBV7-3 and TRBJ2-1; D remains ambiguous. Per germline, CDR1 SGHTA and CDR2 FQGTGA. The V end was cut by 5 bases, the J end by 0 bases, with 20 bases between. The CDR3 sequence is 18 residues long. The CDR3, as DNA: TGTGCCAGCAGCCTCACCCCGAACGCGCTAAGCTCCTACAATGAGCAGTTCTTC. It specifies CASSLTPNALSSYNEQFF.

The sample holds a few counts of this clone. The rearrangement uses TRBV5-4 and TRBJ1-2; possible D gene TRBD1, 5 bases. Trimming left V 0 bases short and J 3 bases short, with 9 bases between. The CDR3 loop spans 14 amino acids. Germline V gene data show CDR1 as SGHNT and CDR2 as YYREEE (reference sequence). The CDR3 protein is CASSLVGPDYGYTF. The CDR3 nucleotides read TGTGCCAGCAGCTTGGTGGGGCCCGACTATGGCTACACCTTC.

This clone was detected only a few times. The chain recombines TRBV25-1 with TRBJ2-7; possible D gene TRBD1, 7 bases. The CDR3 has 14 amino acids. The V end was cut by 6 bases, the J end by 5 bases, with 17 bases between. Germline CDR1 is MGHDK and CDR2 is SYGVNS. CDR3: CASSHRQGLNEQYF. The CDR3 DNA reads as TGTGCCAGCAGCCACCGACAGGGACTGAACGAGCAGTACTTC.

Only a few counts were recorded for this clone. The V and J genes are TRBV5-1 and TRBJ2-1, with 7 bases lining up with TRBD1. The CDR3 covers 16 residues. Germline V CDR1 and CDR2: SGHRS, YFSETQ. V shed 1 base and J 6 bases; nucleotides not matched to a gene: 10. In nucleotides, the CDR3 is TGCGCCAGCAGCTTGACTACAGGGGTAGTAGGCAATGAGCAGTTCTTC. Residues: CASSLTTGVVGNEQFF.